This T cell receptor beta chain was retrieved from a study of blood T cell repertoires in COVID-19 (dated by TCRdb to the early 2020s). Notes on the research overall: Collaborator samples came from the United States, Italy and Spain and covered acute and convalescent phases of COVID-19. The material from the prospective study consisted of cDNA or gDNA derived from T cells, B-cell-depleted T cells, or PBMCs. The dataset comprised deeply sampled blood TCRbeta repertoires from subjects exposed to, actively infected with, or recovered from COVID-19. The repertoires were released in a freely available public database intended as a resource for research on the immune response to SARS-CoV-2. The samples were drawn from two sources: the first 160 participants of the ongoing ImmuneRACE study, and 1,000 to 1,500 subjects contributed by 6 global collaborators. The sample metadata nearly always contained a de-identified subject ID, COVID-19 status, age in years and sex. Where HLA class I and class II types were available, the types were taken from metadata supplied by the sample provider, not from assay-based typing. What the authors observed across the whole study: Clinical and demographic metadata were provided uncurated, with the amount varying by source and participant.

As regards this clone: The target of this receptor is not known. The sample holds no much larger clone one base away, and base qualities are not on file.

The CDR3 sequence holds 14 residues, the cysteine and phenylalanine included. This entry keeps only the CDR3 DNA: 42 bases, framed from base 1. Reading the germline V gene gives CDR1 MNHEY and CDR2 SVGAGI. Cut back by 0 bases and 0 bases, the V and J ends lie 6 bases apart. The collaborating institutions used their own protocols to collect whole blood in K2EDTA tubes. For TCRbeta analysis, collaborator samples were shipped as frozen whole blood, as isolated PBMCs, or as DNA extracted from either sample type. TCRbeta CDR3 regions were amplified from genomic DNA using the immunoSEQ Assay, a bias-controlled multiplex PCR. In the source study's methods: The number of nucleated cells in each sample was estimated from the amplification of reference gene primers within the assay. To quantify the absolute abundance of each unique TCRbeta CDR3 rearrangement, sequence reads were collapsed and filtered. For each sample, productive Simpson clonality was calculated as the square root of Simpson's diversity index over productive rearrangements. TCRdb took over this immuneACCESS table, retaining in-frame rearrangements with V and J assigned. Such tables are incomplete; in checked studies, under half of the missing clones stem from an unresolved V gene, and the remainder is unexplained. The D gene and trimming were derived from the DNA, and the V and J assignments and clone size from that table. The sample table holds approximately 180,000 clones, of which approximately 83% were seen once. Jointly, the top ten make up more than 3% of the sample.

Recombination connected TRBV6-5 to TRBJ2-7; TRBD1 is a weak D gene call, 6 bases matching. The clonotype comes from a man in his sixties with acute or convalescent COVID-19. Sequenced input: peripheral blood. The nucleotides are TGTGCCAGCAGTTACTCGGACAGCTCCTACGAGCAGTACTTC. This encodes CASSYSDSSYEQYF.